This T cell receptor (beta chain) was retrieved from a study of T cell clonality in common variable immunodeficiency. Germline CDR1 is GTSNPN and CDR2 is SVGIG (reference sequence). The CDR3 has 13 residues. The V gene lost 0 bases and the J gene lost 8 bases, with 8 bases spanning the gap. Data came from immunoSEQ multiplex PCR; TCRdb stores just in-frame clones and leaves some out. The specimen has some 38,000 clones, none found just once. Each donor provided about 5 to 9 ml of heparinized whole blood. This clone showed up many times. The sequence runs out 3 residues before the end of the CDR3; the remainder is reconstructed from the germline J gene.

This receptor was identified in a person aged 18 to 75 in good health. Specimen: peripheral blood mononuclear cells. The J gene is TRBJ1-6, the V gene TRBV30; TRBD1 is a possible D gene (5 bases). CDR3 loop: CAWSVQAYSPLHF. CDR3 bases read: TGTGCCTGGAGTGTACAGGCTTATTCACCC.